One and the same sample provided the 7 T cell receptor beta chains below, sequenced in a study of control samples from healthy donors and cancer patients. Assay used: immunoSEQ multiplex PCR; TCRdb lists only in-frame clones, some missing. This table has 130,000 to 150,000 clones, more than 85% appearing once. Sequencing was performed on blood. These receptors all stem from a man aged 25 to 40 in good health.

The CDR3 DNA is TGTGCCAGCAGACAGGGATGGGATAATTCACCCCTCCACTTT. Its protein is CASRQGWDNSPLHF. The gene calls are TRBV19 and TRBJ1-6; 7 bases line up with TRBD1. This CDR3 has 14 amino acids. Trimming at V came to 9 bases and at J to 5 bases, leaving 7 bases not matched to a gene. Germline CDR1 LNHDA, CDR2 SQIVND (reference sequence).

The chain employs TRBV3-1 (or the pseudogene TRBV3-2) and TRBJ1-6, with 8 bases lining up with TRBD1. V shed 3 bases, J shed 10 bases, and the junction held 11 bases outside the gene matches. CDR3 length: 16 amino acids. The germline V gene encodes CDR1 LGHDT and CDR2 YNNKEL (reference sequence). The chain's CDR3 is CASSQGPRTGLSPLHF. For the CDR3, the DNA is TGTGCCAGCAGCCAGGGGCCCAGGACAGGGTTGTCACCCCTCCACTTT.

The genes are TRBV28 and TRBJ2-1, with TRBD1 identical over 7 bases. The CDR3 is made up of 16 amino acids. Germline trimming cut 7 bases from V and 8 bases from J; bases unmatched to any gene: 17. Germline V lookup: CDR1 MDHEN, CDR2 SYDVKM. CDR3 sequence: CASNRLRDSASDEQFF. The CDR3 DNA sequence: TGTGCCAGCAACCGCCTCCGGGACAGTGCGTCGGATGAGCAGTTCTTC.

This clone turned up a few times. The chain uses TRBV25-1 and TRBJ1-5; the D is unclear. The V gene's germline CDR1 is MGHDK and CDR2 SYGVNS. The CDR3 covers 15 residues. V shed 5 bases and J shed 0 bases, with 11 bases lying between them. Here the CDR3 reads CASSPSLSSNQPQHF. Here the CDR3 DNA reads TGTGCCAGCAGTCCCAGCCTAAGTAGCAATCAGCCCCAGCATTTT.

The count of this clone is one. The chain has TRBV5-5 and TRBJ1-4, with 8 positions matching TRBD1. This CDR3 spans 15 amino acids. The germline V gene has CDR1 SGHKS and CDR2 YYEKEE (reference sequence). The V gene end was trimmed by 3 bases and the J gene end by 3 bases; junction bases not matched to a gene: 4. The CDR3 sequence is CASSYGQGSNEKLFF. CDR3 coding DNA: TGTGCCAGCAGCTACGGACAGGGTTCTAATGAAAAACTGTTTTTT.

The J gene is TRBJ1-5, the V gene TRBV11-2; 9 nucleotides line up with TRBD1. The CDR3 sequence is 16 residues long. Losses at the gene ends were 1 base for V and 2 bases for J; bases not matched to a gene: 3. The germline V gene encodes CDR1 SGHAT and CDR2 FQNNGV. CDR3 sequence reads: CASSLGRTGGNQPQHF. The DNA of the CDR3 is TGTGCCAGCAGCTTAGGGCGGACAGGGGGCAATCAGCCCCAGCATTTT.

This chain joins TRBV7-9 and TRBJ1-2; 9 positions match TRBD1. CDR3 length equals 13 residues. Trimming cost V 5 bases and J 8 bases; bases outside gene matches: 6. The germline V gene has CDR1 SEHNR and CDR2 FQNEAQ (reference sequence). CDR3 nucleotide sequence: TGTGCCAGCAGCCCGACAGGGGGAGACGGCTACACCTTC. This gives the protein CASSPTGGDGYTF.